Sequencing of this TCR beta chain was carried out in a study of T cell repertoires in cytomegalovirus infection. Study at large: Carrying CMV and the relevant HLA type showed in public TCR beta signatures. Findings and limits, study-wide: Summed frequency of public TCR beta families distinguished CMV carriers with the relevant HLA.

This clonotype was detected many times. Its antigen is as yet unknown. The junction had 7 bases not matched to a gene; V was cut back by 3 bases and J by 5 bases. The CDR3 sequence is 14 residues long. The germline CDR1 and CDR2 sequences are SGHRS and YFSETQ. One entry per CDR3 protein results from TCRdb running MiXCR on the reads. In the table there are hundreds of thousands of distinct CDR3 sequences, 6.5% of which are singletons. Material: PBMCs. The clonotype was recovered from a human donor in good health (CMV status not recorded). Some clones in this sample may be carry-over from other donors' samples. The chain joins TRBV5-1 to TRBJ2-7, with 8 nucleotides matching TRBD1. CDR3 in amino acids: CASSSSDRAHEQYF. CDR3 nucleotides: TGCGCCAGCAGCTCATCGGACAGGGCGCACGAGCAGTACTTC.